The 23 T cell receptor beta chains reported below all come from one sample, sequenced in a study of cytomegalovirus exposure and HLA in healthy donors. Researchers ran the PCR with 60 Vbeta and 13 Jbeta primers. Sequencing was performed with immunoSEQ multiplex PCR; in TCRdb, only in-frame clones are kept and a portion is missing. The repertoire holds around 140,000 clones, with roughly 83% as singletons. Sequencing was carried out using PBMCs. Source of these receptors: a man between 35 and 55 years old in good health and CMV-seronegative.

This sequence joins TRBV4-1 and TRBJ1-4; no clear D. CDR1 is MGHRA, CDR2 YSYEKL, per germline. The ends were cut back, 1 base at V and 6 bases at J, with 12 bases in the middle. The CDR3 has 15 residues. The CDR3 bases are TGCGCCAGCAGCCAAGGTTCCAGGTCGGATGAAAAACTGTTTTTT. This codes for CASSQGSRSDEKLFF.

This clone came up a few times. The gene calls are TRBV16 and TRBJ2-1; a possible D gene is TRBD2 (6 bases). The CDR3 covers 12 residues. Germline CDR1 reads KGHSY; CDR2 reads FQNENV. V was shortened by 2 bases and J by 7 bases, with 6 bases between the two germline ends. The CDR3 nucleotides are TGTGCCAGCAGCCAAGCGGGAAATGAGCAGTTCTTC. Protein sequence: CASSQAGNEQFF. The complete variable domain, with remaining parts taken from reference TRBV16 and TRBJ2-1, reads GEEVAQTPKHLVRGEGQKAKLYCAPIKGHSYVFWYQQVLKNEFKFLISFQNENVFDETGMPKERFSAKCLPNSPCSLEIQATKLEDSAVYFCASSQAGNEQFFGPGTRLTVL.

This clone was seen only once. The chain carries TRBV5-3 and TRBJ2-7; D perhaps matches TRBD1 (5 bases). TRBV5-3 is designated an ORF whose function remains uncertain. With 3 bases removed from V and 5 bases from J, the gap between germline ends came to 15 bases. The CDR3 consists of 14 residues. CDR3 DNA: TGTGCCAGAAGCTGGGGCAGGGTAGGGGACGAGCAGTACTTC. Protein sequence: CARSWGRVGDEQYF.

The chain is built from TRBV5-6 and TRBJ2-1; TRBD2 matches 13 bases. The V gene end was trimmed by 7 bases and the J gene end by 6 bases; junction bases not matched to a gene: 7. This CDR3 is built from 15 residues. Germline-derived CDR1 and CDR2 are SGHDT and YYEEEE. The chain's CDR3 is CASGLLAGGANEQFF. The CDR3 coding sequence is TGTGCCAGCGGACTACTAGCGGGAGGGGCCAATGAGCAGTTCTTC.

The chain is built from TRBV7-8 and TRBJ2-5; 7 bases are shared with TRBD2. After removal of 4 bases from V and 3 bases from J, the junction contained 23 bases not matched to a gene. Germline lookup yields CDR1 SGHVS and CDR2 FQNEAQ. The length of the CDR3 is 20 residues. CDR3 DNA: TGTGCCAGCAGCTCCCGACTACGTCGGGGGGATGGAAGTAATGAAGAGACCCAGTACTTC. The encoded protein is CASSSRLRRGDGSNEETQYF.

DNA for the CDR3: TGCGCCAGCAGCCTAGCGGGAGGACCCACAGATACGCAGTATTTT. It translates to CASSLAGGPTDTQYF. The V gene is TRBV4-1, the J gene TRBJ2-3; 10 bases are a match to TRBD2. Looked up from germline, CDR1 is MGHRA and CDR2 is YSYEKL. Germline trimming cut 4 bases from V and 2 bases from J; bases unmatched to any gene: 3. The CDR3 is 15 amino acids.

The rearrangement joins TRBV27 to TRBJ2-3; D is uncertain. CDR3 length: 13 residues. Trimming left V 3 bases short and J 6 bases short, with 10 bases between. Germline-derived CDR1 and CDR2 are MNHEY and SMNVEV (reference sequence). CDR3: CASSFIPGDTQYF. DNA of the CDR3: TGTGCCAGCAGTTTTATCCCCGGGGATACGCAGTATTTT.

This clone was recorded once. The rearrangement uses TRBV4-2 and TRBJ2-7, with 7 bases matching TRBD2. Trimming removed 1 base from V and 2 bases from J; junction bases left unmatched: 8. Germline loops: CDR1 LGHNA, CDR2 YNFKEQ. This CDR3 region has 16 residues. This CDR3 is CASSQAGTSVTYEQYF. Here the CDR3 DNA reads TGTGCCAGCAGCCAAGCGGGAACTAGCGTCACCTACGAGCAGTACTTC.

This chain links TRBV18 with TRBJ1-5, with TRBD1 matching over 7 bases. The CDR3 loop spans 15 amino acids. CDR1 is KGHSH, CDR2 LQKENI, per germline. The V gene end was trimmed by 4 bases and the J gene end by 4 bases; junction bases not matched to a gene: 7. CDR3 loop: CASSQMGQSNQPQHF. For the CDR3, the DNA is TGTGCCAGCTCACAAATGGGACAGTCTAATCAGCCCCAGCATTTT.

CDR3 sequence (DNA): TGTGCCACCAGCACAGATAGAGTCCTCGCGAACACCGGGGAGCTGTTTTTT. It yields the protein CATSTDRVLANTGELFF. The V call is TRBV15, the J call TRBJ2-2, with no clear D. This CDR3 contains 17 residues. The germline gives CDR1 LNHNV, CDR2 YYDKDF (reference sequence). V gave up 4 bases and J gave up 0 bases, with 15 bases separating them. Using reference TRBV15 and TRBJ2-2 for the parts outside the CDR3, the full variable domain is DAMVIQNPRYQVTQFGKPVTLSCSQTLNHNVMYWYQQKSSQAPKLLFHYYDKDFNNEADTPDNFQSRRPNTSFCFLDIRSPGLGDTAMYLCATSTDRVLANTGELFFGEGSRLTVL.

This clone was picked up one time. The chain is built from TRBV27 and TRBJ2-7; a possible D gene is TRBD1 (6 bases). CDR1 MNHEY and CDR2 SMNVEV come from the germline V gene (reference sequence). Trimming took off 4 bases at V and 6 bases at J, with 13 bases between the two ends. The CDR3 is 13 amino acids. The CDR3 bases are TGTGCCAGCAGTTCCCCGGACAGAATCGAGCAGTACTTC. This encodes CASSSPDRIEQYF.

This clone was recorded a few times. This sequence joins TRBV21-1 and TRBJ1-5; the table's D call TRBD1 went unverified against the DNA. TRBV21-1 is assigned pseudogene status. CDR3 size: 14 residues. The CDR3 DNA reads TGTGCCAACATAATACAGGGGCTTAATCAGCCCCAGCATTTT. Amino acid sequence: CANIIQGLNQPQHF.

This clone was seen a single time. The V call is TRBV27, the J call TRBJ1-2; D remains unclear. This CDR3 contains 17 residues. V was shortened by 6 bases and J by 4 bases, with 24 bases between the two germline ends. The germline V gene encodes CDR1 MNHEY and CDR2 SMNVEV (reference sequence). The CDR3 loop is CASSSSFREDGSYGYTF. Here the CDR3 DNA reads TGTGCCAGCAGCAGTTCTTTTAGGGAGGACGGATCCTATGGCTACACCTTC.

V is TRBV5-6 and J is TRBJ1-6; TRBD1 agrees at 8 bases. The CDR3 consists of 15 residues. Germline lookup yields CDR1 SGHDT and CDR2 YYEEEE. Germline trimming cut 4 bases from V and 8 bases from J; bases unmatched to any gene: 8. The DNA of the CDR3 is TGTGCCAGCAGCGACCCTGGACAGGGCGATTCACCCCTCCACTTT. Translation: CASSDPGQGDSPLHF.

This chain connects TRBV7-3 to TRBJ2-2; 7 positions agree with TRBD2. Unmatched junction bases numbered 8, after V lost 5 bases and J lost 2 bases. The germline CDR1 and CDR2 sequences are SGHTA and FQGTGA. There are 16 residues in the CDR3. The DNA of the CDR3 is TGTGCCAGCAGCCCGGCGGGACTAAAAAACACCGGGGAGCTGTTTTTT. Residues: CASSPAGLKNTGELFF.

The V and J genes are TRBV11-1 and TRBJ2-5; D ambiguous. The closer fit of TRBJ2-7 to the DNA end suggests the J call may be wrong. This CDR3 has 16 amino acids. The germline V gene has CDR1 SGHAT and CDR2 FQDESV (reference sequence). This CDR3 is CASSLRSQVPLYEQYF. The CDR3 DNA reads as TGTGCCAGCAGCTTAAGGTCCCAGGTTCCTCTCTACGAGCAGTACTTC.

The chain couples TRBV4-3 to TRBJ2-5; 8 bases match TRBD1. The J call may be mistaken, given a closer DNA end match to TRBJ2-7. Germline V gene lookup returns CDR1 LGHNA and CDR2 YSLEER. The CDR3 runs to 16 residues. CDR3 loop: CASSHSGTGETYEQYF. CDR3 sequence (DNA): TGCGCCAGCAGCCACAGTGGGACAGGAGAAACCTACGAGCAGTACTTC.

The chain is built from TRBV30 and TRBJ2-2; D is possibly TRBD2 (6 bases). The CDR3 is made up of 12 amino acids. V was pared by 5 bases and J by 6 bases, with 10 bases between. In germline, CDR1 is GTSNPN, CDR2 SVGIG (reference sequence). CDR3 in amino acids: CAWGGSSGELFF. The CDR3 DNA follows: TGTGCCTGGGGGGGGTCTTCCGGGGAGCTGTTTTTT.

This chain uses TRBV5-1 with TRBJ1-4; D is possibly TRBD1 (5 bases). Trimming removed 4 bases from V and 4 bases from J, with 11 bases in between. The CDR3 contains 14 residues. Germline V gene data show CDR1 as SGHRS and CDR2 as YFSETQ. CDR3 DNA sequence: TGCGCCAGCAGCGCCGACAGTATTAATGAAAAACTGTTTTTT. Translated, it gives CASSADSINEKLFF.

This chain connects TRBV14 to TRBJ1-5; D remains ambiguous. Trimming took 2 bases from V and 4 from J, leaving 6 bases between them. Looked up from germline, CDR1 is SGHDN and CDR2 is FVKESK. The CDR3 totals 13 residues. The DNA for the CDR3 is TGTGCCAGCAGCCAATCCCTAAATCAGCCCCAGCATTTT. Protein product: CASSQSLNQPQHF.

V is TRBV2 and J is TRBJ2-1; TRBD1 matches 10 bases. The germline CDR1 and CDR2 sequences are SNHLY and FYNNEI. The V gene end was trimmed by 10 bases and the J gene end by 3 bases; junction bases not matched to a gene: 9. The CDR3 extends over 15 amino acids. The CDR3 here is CATSSGTGVYNEQFF. In DNA form, the CDR3 reads TGTGCCACCAGCTCCGGGACAGGGGTCTACAATGAGCAGTTCTTC.

This clone has only a few counts. The chain couples TRBV5-4 to TRBJ2-7; unclear D gene. Germline V gene sequence: CDR1 SGHNT, CDR2 YYREEE (reference sequence). V lost 0 bases and J lost 3, with 16 bases in between. This CDR3 comprises 16 residues. DNA of the CDR3: TGTGCCAGCAGCTTGGCGACCCGCAGGAATGGCTACGAGCAGTACTTC. Residues: CASSLATRRNGYEQYF.

V gene TRBV18 combines with J gene TRBJ2-7; 15 bases match TRBD2. The CDR3 extends over 16 amino acids. The V and J ends lost 6 bases and 6 bases, in that order; junction bases with no gene match: 9. CDR1 KGHSH and CDR2 LQKENI come from the germline V gene. The CDR3 sequence: CASSTSAGLAGGEQYF. In nucleotides, the CDR3 is TGTGCCAGCTCGACCTCAGCGGGACTAGCGGGGGGCGAGCAGTACTTC.